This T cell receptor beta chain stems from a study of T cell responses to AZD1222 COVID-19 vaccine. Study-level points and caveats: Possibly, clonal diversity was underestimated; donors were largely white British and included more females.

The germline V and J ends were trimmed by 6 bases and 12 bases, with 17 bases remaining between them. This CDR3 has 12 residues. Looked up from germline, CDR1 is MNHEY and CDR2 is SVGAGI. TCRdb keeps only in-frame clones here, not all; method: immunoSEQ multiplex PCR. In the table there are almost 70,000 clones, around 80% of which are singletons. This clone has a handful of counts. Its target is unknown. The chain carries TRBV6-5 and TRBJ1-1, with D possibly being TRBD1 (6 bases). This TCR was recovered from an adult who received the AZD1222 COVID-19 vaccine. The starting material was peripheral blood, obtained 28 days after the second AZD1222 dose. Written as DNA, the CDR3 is TGTGCCAGCAGACCACCAGACAGGCGGACTTTCTTT. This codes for CASRPPDRRTFF.